This T cell receptor beta chain was captured by sequencing in a study of cytomegalovirus exposure and HLA in healthy donors. Looking at the study overall: As released early, the data held 65 million to 90 million unique TCRs from HLA-typed donors.

PCR was performed using 60 Vbeta and 13 Jbeta primers. The repertoire was sequenced with immunoSEQ multiplex PCR; TCRdb's copy has only in-frame clones and lacks some. The sample contains 150,000 to 200,000 clones, 75% to 85% of which appear only once. V was shortened by 5 bases and J by 4 bases, with 15 bases between the two germline ends. CDR3 length: 15 residues. CDR1 and CDR2 (germline): SGHTA, FQGNSA. Concerning this clone itself: What it binds is not known.

Study results and limitations: Follow-up analysis found HLA locus-dependent TCR association rates, highest for DRB1 and lowest for HLA-C.

This TCR was sampled from a man aged 30-40 years in good health and CMV-seronegative. The rearrangement joins TRBV7-2 to TRBJ2-1; tentative D call: TRBD2 (6 bases). Source material: PBMCs. The CDR3 DNA reads TGTGCCAGCAGCACTAGGGCGGGGTTGTACAATGAGCAGTTCTTC. Protein: CASSTRAGLYNEQFF.